The source of this T cell receptor (beta chain) is a study of blood T cell repertoires in COVID-19. Study in general: Sources were T cells, B-cell-depleted T cells, or PBMCs; the material itself was cDNA or gDNA.

The protocol was immunoSEQ multiplex PCR, while the TCRdb copy is restricted to in-frame clones and leaves out a portion. The sample shows 250,000 to 350,000 clones, 85% to 90% of them seen only once. The V gene's germline CDR1 is SGHRS and CDR2 YFSETQ. The ends lost 3 bases at V and 5 bases at J; junction bases unmatched: 4. This CDR3 spans 16 amino acids. This chain uses TRBV5-1 with TRBJ2-3; 15 bases agree with TRBD2. The source is a woman younger than 35 who had recovered from COVID-19. What was sequenced was PBMCs or T cells enriched from blood (not recorded which). CDR3 protein: CASSSGLAGGRDTQYF. The CDR3 DNA sequence: TGCGCCAGCAGCTCAGGACTAGCGGGGGGGCGAGATACGCAGTATTTT.